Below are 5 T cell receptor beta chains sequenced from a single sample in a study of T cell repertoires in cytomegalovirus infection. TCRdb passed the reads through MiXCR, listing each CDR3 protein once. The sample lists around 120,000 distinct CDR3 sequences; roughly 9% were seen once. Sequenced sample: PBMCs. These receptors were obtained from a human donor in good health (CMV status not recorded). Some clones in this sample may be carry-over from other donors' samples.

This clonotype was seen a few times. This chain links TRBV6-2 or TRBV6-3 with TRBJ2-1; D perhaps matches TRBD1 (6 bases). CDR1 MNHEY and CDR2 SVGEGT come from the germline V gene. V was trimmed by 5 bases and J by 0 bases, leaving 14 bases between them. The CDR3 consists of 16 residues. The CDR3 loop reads CASSPGQIFSYNEQFF. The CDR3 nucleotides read TGTGCCAGCAGTCCGGGACAAATCTTCTCCTACAATGAGCAGTTCTTC.

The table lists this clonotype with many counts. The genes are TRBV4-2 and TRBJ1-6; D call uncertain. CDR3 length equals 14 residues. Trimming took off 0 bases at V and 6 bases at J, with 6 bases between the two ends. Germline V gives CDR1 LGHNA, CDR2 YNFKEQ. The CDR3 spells CASSQDLGNSPLHF. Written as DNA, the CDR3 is TGTGCCAGCAGCCAAGATCTTGGTAATTCACCCCTCCACTTT.

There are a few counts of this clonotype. This chain's CDR3 is CSGGSNEQFF. The CDR3 DNA is TGCAGCGGTGGCTCCAATGAGCAGTTCTTC. This chain links TRBV29-1 with TRBJ2-1; the D is unclear. This CDR3 comprises 10 residues. Germline V CDR1 and CDR2: SQVTM, ANQGSEA. V was trimmed by 7 bases and J by 6 bases, leaving 7 bases between them.

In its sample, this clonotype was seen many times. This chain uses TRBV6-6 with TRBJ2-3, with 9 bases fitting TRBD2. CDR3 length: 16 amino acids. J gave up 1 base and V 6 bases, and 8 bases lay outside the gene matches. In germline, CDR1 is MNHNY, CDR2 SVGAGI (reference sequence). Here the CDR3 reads CASSALASGGTDTQYF. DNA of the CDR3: TGTGCCAGCAGCGCACTCGCTAGCGGGGGCACAGATACGCAGTATTTT.

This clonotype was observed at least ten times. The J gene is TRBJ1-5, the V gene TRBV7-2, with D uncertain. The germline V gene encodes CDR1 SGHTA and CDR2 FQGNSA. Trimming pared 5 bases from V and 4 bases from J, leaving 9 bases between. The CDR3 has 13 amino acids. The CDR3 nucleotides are TGTGCCAGCAGCCCAAGTCTTAATCAGCCCCAGCATTTT. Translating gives CASSPSLNQPQHF.